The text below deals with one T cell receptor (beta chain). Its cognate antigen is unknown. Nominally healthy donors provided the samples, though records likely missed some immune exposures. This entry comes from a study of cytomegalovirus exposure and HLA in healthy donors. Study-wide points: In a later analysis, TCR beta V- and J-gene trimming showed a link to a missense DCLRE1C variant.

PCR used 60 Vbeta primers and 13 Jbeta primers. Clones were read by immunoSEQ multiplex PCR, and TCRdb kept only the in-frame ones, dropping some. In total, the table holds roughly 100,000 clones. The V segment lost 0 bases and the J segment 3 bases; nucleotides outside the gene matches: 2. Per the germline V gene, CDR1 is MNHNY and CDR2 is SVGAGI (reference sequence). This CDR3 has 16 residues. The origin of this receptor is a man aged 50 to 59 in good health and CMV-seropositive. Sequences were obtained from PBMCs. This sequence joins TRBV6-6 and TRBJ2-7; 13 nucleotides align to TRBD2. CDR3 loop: CASSYSRLAGGYEQYV. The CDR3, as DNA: TGTGCCAGCAGTTACTCTCGACTAGCGGGAGGCTACGAGCAGTACGTC.